This entry concerns a single T cell receptor (beta chain). Its antigen is currently unknown. This specimen comes from a study of T-cell memory formation after mild COVID-19. Study findings and constraints: Pre-infection memory harbored some responding clones, suggesting cross-reactive memory joined. Clones that got smaller from day 15 to 85 had even CD4/CD8, while clones growing later tipped toward CD4+.

5'RACE primed at constant segments yielded TCR alpha and TCR beta cDNA libraries bearing sample barcodes and UMIs. MiXCR, applied by TCRdb to the 5' RACE reads, yields one record per CDR3 protein. The sample has hundreds of thousands of distinct CDR3 sequences; about 17% are singletons. Trimming at V came to 6 bases and at J to 0 bases, leaving 3 bases not matched to a gene. The CDR3 runs 14 residues. Germline CDR1 is LGHNT and CDR2 is FRNRAP. The sample taken for sequencing was PBMCs or a T cell subset sorted from them (not recorded which). This clonotype originated in a man aged 18 to 30 who had mild COVID-19 (a few samples of this study predate the infection). Cell type and time point are not known. The J gene is TRBJ1-2, the V gene TRBV12-5; 8 nucleotides align to TRBD1. The CDR3 coding sequence is TGTGCTAGTGGGGGGGGACAGGCTAACTATGGCTACACCTTC. Translating it yields CASGGGQANYGYTF.